This T cell receptor beta chain was documented in a study of T cells in Graves' hyperthyroidism and ophthalmopathy. Study-level findings and limits: Appearing also in blood were most of the thyroid clonotypes expanded above 0.001.

Germline CDR1 and CDR2: LGHNT and FRNRAP. V lost 9 bases and J lost 11, with 17 bases in between. The CDR3 loop spans 12 amino acids. Regions amplified from RNA transcripts were the TCR beta CDR3 regions. First-round RT-PCR of the TCR CDR3 relied on the HTBI primer set. Via MiXCR, TCRdb re-called the multiplex PCR reads, giving one row per CDR3 protein. The sample lists about 300,000 distinct CDR3 sequences, roughly a fifth occurring once. A Clinical Activity Score of at least 3, a NOSPECS grade of at least 4 and a duration under 3 months were recorded in the ophthalmopathy patients. Only one count was recorded for this clonotype. As yet, its antigen is unknown.

The V call is TRBV12-5, the J call TRBJ1-5, with D possibly being TRBD1 (6 bases). The sequenced sample was blood. The receptor was derived from a man aged 45-65 years with Graves' ophthalmopathy. The CDR3 DNA sequence: TGTGCTAGCACAGGGAACTCGGGGACCCAGCATTTT. This encodes CASTGNSGTQHF.